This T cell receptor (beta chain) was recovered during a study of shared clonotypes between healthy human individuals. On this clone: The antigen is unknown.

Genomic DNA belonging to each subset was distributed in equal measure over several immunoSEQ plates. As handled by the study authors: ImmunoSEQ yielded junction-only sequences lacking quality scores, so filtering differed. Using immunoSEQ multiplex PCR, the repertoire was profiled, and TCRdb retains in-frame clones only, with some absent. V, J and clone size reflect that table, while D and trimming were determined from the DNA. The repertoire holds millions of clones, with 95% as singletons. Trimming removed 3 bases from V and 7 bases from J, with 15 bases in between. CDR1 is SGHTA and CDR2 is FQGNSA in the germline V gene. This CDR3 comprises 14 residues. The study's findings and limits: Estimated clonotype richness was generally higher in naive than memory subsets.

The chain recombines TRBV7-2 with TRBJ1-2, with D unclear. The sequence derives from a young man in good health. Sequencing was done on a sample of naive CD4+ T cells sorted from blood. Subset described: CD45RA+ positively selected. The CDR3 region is CASSFRTVRGGYTF. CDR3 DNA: TGTGCCAGCAGCTTCCGTACCGTACGGGGTGGCTACACCTTC. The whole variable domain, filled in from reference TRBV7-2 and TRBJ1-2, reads GAGVSQSPSNKVTEKGKDVELRCDPISGHTALYWYRQSLGQGLEFLIYFQGNSAPDKSGLPSDRFSAERTGGSVSTLTIQRTQQEDSAVYLCASSFRTVRGGYTFGSGTRLTVV.